This T cell receptor beta chain was observed in a study of identifying expanded T cells in peripheral blood. Study-wide points: Variance in clone template counts between roughly two-week samples significantly increased with total template count across all healthy donors. Technical replicates showed around 1.2 changed clones; about two weeks approximately 15; four weeks 19.

Trimming took 10 bases from V and 5 from J; bases not matched to a gene: 12. The CDR3 is 15 residues long. Germline lookup yields CDR1 WSHSY and CDR2 SAAADI. On this clone: Its antigen is currently unknown.

Only in-frame clones appear in the TCRdb table, and some are missing; sequencing was by immunoSEQ multiplex PCR. The sample consists of about 100,000 clones, roughly 88% of them appearing once. Collection occurred without any documented infections or immune events in donors. The V gene is TRBV10-2, the J gene TRBJ2-1; 9 bases line up with TRBD2. The TCR comes from a person aged 18 to 70 in good health. The sequenced sample was blood. In nucleotides, the CDR3 is TGCGCCATCGGGACTAGCTTTCAGGATGACAATGAGCAGTTCTTC. Translated, it gives CAIGTSFQDDNEQFF.